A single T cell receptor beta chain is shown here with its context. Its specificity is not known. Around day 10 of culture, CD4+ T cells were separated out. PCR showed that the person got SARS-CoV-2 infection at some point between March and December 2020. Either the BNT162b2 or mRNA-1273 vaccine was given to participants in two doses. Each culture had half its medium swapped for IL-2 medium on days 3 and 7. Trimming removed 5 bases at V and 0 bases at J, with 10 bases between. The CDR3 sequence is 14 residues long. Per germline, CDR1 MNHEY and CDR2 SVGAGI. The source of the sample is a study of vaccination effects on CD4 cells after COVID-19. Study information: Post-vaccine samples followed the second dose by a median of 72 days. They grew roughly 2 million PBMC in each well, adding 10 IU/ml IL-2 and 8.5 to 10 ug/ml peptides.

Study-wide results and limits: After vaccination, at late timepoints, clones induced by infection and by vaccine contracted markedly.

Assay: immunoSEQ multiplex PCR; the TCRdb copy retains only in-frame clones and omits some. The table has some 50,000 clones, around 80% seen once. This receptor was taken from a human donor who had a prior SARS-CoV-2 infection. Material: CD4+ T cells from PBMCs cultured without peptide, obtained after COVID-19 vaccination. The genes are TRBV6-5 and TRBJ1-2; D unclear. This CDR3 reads CASSIGSPNYGYTF. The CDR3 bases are TGTGCCAGCAGTATAGGGTCCCCTAACTATGGCTACACCTTC.